Below, 29 T cell receptor beta chains from the same sample are listed, as sequenced in a study of T cells after yellow fever vaccination (dated by TCRdb to the late 2010s). The method behind the library was 5' RACE. Sequencing instrument: Illumina HiSeq 2500. TCRdb handled the public reads itself, with Q25 trimming in fastp and clone calling in MiXCR, and kept productive beta chains. Every entry covers one CDR3 protein and lists the most common genes and DNA from its rows. This sample lists some 560,000 distinct CDR3 sequences; about 17% were detected once. The top ten constitute approximately 15% of the sample. The label giving this sample's treatment or condition can be read as: live attenuated yellow fever vaccine strain. The sequencing here drew on PBMCs, taken 5 to 6 days after the first yellow fever vaccination. The source of these receptors is a young man who received the YFV17D yellow fever vaccine.

The rearrangement uses TRBV7-2 and TRBJ2-7; D is possibly TRBD2 (5 bases). V gave up 1 base and J gave up 3 bases, with 10 bases separating them. Per the germline V gene, CDR1 is SGHTA and CDR2 is FQGNSA. The CDR3 has 14 residues. CDR3 nucleotide sequence: TGTGCCAGCAGCTTAGATCTCGGAGGCTACGAGCAGTACTTC. Protein sequence: CASSLDLGGYEQYF.

The sample holds a few counts of this clonotype. V gene TRBV27 combines with J gene TRBJ2-3, with 11 positions matching TRBD2. CDR3 length equals 19 residues. Germline V gene data show CDR1 as MNHEY and CDR2 as SMNVEV (reference sequence). V lost 0 bases to trimming and J lost 0 bases; unmatched junction nucleotides: 8. The CDR3 protein is CASSLSPSGGPGSTDTQYF. The DNA for the CDR3 is TGTGCCAGCAGTTTATCGCCTAGCGGGGGGCCAGGGAGCACAGATACGCAGTATTTT.

V is TRBV7-9 and J is TRBJ1-5; maybe TRBD1 (6 bases). Germline CDR1 and CDR2: SEHNR and FQNEAQ (reference sequence). The CDR3 is 17 amino acids. The V and J ends lost 3 bases and 0 bases respectively, with 15 bases between them. In DNA, the CDR3 is TGTGCCAGCAGCTTCGGGACACAACCTTATAGCAATCAGCCCCAGCATTTT. As protein: CASSFGTQPYSNQPQHF.

This clonotype was counted a few times. The rearrangement joins TRBV10-1 to TRBJ2-3; D is uncertain. Trimming removed 0 bases from V and 2 bases from J, with 6 bases in between. Germline CDR1 WNHNN, CDR2 SYGVQD (reference sequence). The CDR3 spans 14 residues. CDR3 DNA: TGCGCCAGCAGTGAGTCGCCTCCCACAGATACGCAGTATTTT. This encodes CASSESPPTDTQYF.

There are a few counts of this clonotype. The chain combines TRBV7-9 with TRBJ1-3; tentatively, D is TRBD1 (5 bases). This CDR3 region has 16 residues. Germline values: CDR1 SEHNR, CDR2 FQNEAQ (reference sequence). The V and J ends lost 1 base and 3 bases respectively, with 13 bases between them. CDR3 region: CASSLVSGRDGNTIYF. The CDR3 nucleotides read TGTGCCAGCAGCTTAGTGTCGGGACGCGATGGAAACACCATATATTTT.

The table lists this clonotype with a few counts. CDR3 DNA: TGTGCCAGCAGCACACTAGCCAATGAGCAGTTCTTC. Translating it yields CASSTLANEQFF. V usage is TRBV28 and J usage is TRBJ2-1; a weak D match, TRBD2 (6 bases). Trimming left V 6 bases short and J 6 bases short, with 9 bases between. The CDR3 length is 12 residues. CDR1 MDHEN and CDR2 SYDVKM come from the germline V gene.

The genes are TRBV20-1 and TRBJ1-6; D remains ambiguous. The germline CDR1 and CDR2 sequences are DFQATT and SNEGSKA (reference sequence). The CDR3 is made up of 13 amino acids. Trimming took off 5 bases at V and 10 bases at J, with 15 bases between the two ends. CDR3 amino acids: CSAQRRVRSPLHF. The CDR3 region has the DNA TGCAGTGCTCAAAGACGGGTTAGGTCACCCCTCCACTTT.

This clonotype has just a few counts. The CDR3: CASGPDYGYTF. The CDR3 DNA reads TGTGCCAGCGGGCCGGACTATGGCTACACCTTC. The rearrangement uses TRBV6-5 and TRBJ1-2; D is unclear. V was pared by 8 bases and J by 3 bases, with 7 bases between. Looked up from germline, CDR1 is MNHEY and CDR2 is SVGAGI. This CDR3 is 11 amino acids long.

This clonotype was counted a few times. V and J are TRBV7-2 and TRBJ2-6, with TRBD1 matching 7 bases. Germline V CDR1 and CDR2: SGHTA, FQGNSA. This CDR3 has 15 amino acids. J lost 1 base, V lost 5 bases, and 2 bases had no gene match. CDR3 in amino acids: CASSNRGSGANVLTF. The CDR3 coding sequence is TGTGCCAGCAGCAACAGGGGATCTGGGGCCAACGTCCTGACTTTC.

This clonotype was counted a few times. The rearrangement links TRBV7-2 to TRBJ2-3; D is possibly TRBD2 (5 bases). Per the germline V gene, CDR1 is SGHTA and CDR2 is FQGNSA. V lost 1 base, J lost 8 bases, and 10 bases lay in between. The CDR3 runs 13 residues. The CDR3 loop is CASSLERVVTQYF. The CDR3 DNA sequence: TGTGCCAGCAGCTTAGAGAGGGTGGTTACGCAGTATTTT.

This clonotype showed up just a few times. The V and J genes are TRBV6-2 or TRBV6-3 and TRBJ2-1; 11 bases fit TRBD1. CDR1 MNHEY and CDR2 SVGEGT come from the germline V gene. V shed 7 bases and J 6 bases; nucleotides not matched to a gene: 11. The length of the CDR3 is 16 residues. The CDR3 DNA sequence: TGTGCCAGCAAGCCGTCTGGGACAGGGGGGGGCAATGAGCAGTTCTTC. It is translated as CASKPSGTGGGNEQFF.

The sample holds a few counts of this clonotype. The gene calls are TRBV5-1 and TRBJ2-5; D gene uncertain. V was pared by 3 bases and J by 5 bases, with 17 bases between. Germline CDR1 and CDR2: SGHRS and YFSETQ. The CDR3 loop spans 15 amino acids. The CDR3: CASSSQTIVAETQYF. DNA for the CDR3: TGCGCCAGCAGCTCCCAGACCATAGTCGCCGAGACCCAGTACTTC. The whole variable domain, remainder taken from reference TRBV5-1 and TRBJ2-5, is KAGVTQTPRYLIKTRGQQVTLSCSPISGHRSVSWYQQTPGQGLQFLFEYFSETQRNKGNFPGRFSGRQFSNSRSEMNVSTLELGDSALYLCASSSQTIVAETQYFGPGTRLLVL.

The chain recombines TRBV5-1 with TRBJ2-7; possible D gene TRBD2, 6 bases. CDR1 and CDR2 (germline): SGHRS, YFSETQ. V dropped 4 bases and J dropped 1 base, with 12 bases sitting between them. The CDR3 has 14 residues. CDR3 in amino acids: CASSPGSGSYEQYV. The CDR3 bases are TGCGCCAGCAGCCCTGGTAGCGGATCCTACGAGCAGTACGTC.

This chain links TRBV11-2 with TRBJ1-5, with TRBD1 as a possible D gene (6 bases). The CDR3 totals 15 residues. Trimming pared 5 bases from V and 3 bases from J, leaving 14 bases between. CDR1 SGHAT and CDR2 FQNNGV come from the germline V gene. CDR3 in amino acids: CASSPATGSNQPQHF. CDR3 coding DNA: TGTGCCAGCAGCCCCGCGACAGGTTCCAATCAGCCCCAGCATTTT.

This clonotype was counted between two and nine times. The chain couples TRBV10-3 to TRBJ1-6; D remains ambiguous. Germline V gives CDR1 ENHRY, CDR2 SYGVKD. The CDR3 is 14 residues long. Trimming shortened V by 6 bases and J by 10 bases, and 16 bases separated the two germline ends. CDR3: CAIRLSPGSSPLHF. For the CDR3, the DNA is TGTGCCATCAGACTGAGCCCGGGGAGCTCACCCCTCCACTTT.

The chain couples TRBV21-1 to TRBJ2-7; no check of the table's D call, TRBD1, against the DNA was made. TRBV21-1 is noted as a pseudogene. The CDR3 has 15 residues. CDR3 protein: CASSFKEGEMNEQYF. The CDR3 DNA reads as TGTGCCAGCAGCTTTAAGGAAGGGGAGATGAACGAGCAGTACTTC.

This chain uses TRBV7-2 with TRBJ2-5; perhaps TRBD2 as D (7 bases). CDR1 SGHTA and CDR2 FQGNSA come from the germline V gene. Trimming left V 6 bases short and J 5 bases short, with 13 bases between. The CDR3 is made up of 13 amino acids. DNA for the CDR3: TGTGCCAGCAGGCCGGGGGGCACGGAGACCCAGTACTTC. This sequence encodes CASRPGGTETQYF.

In its sample, this clonotype was seen a few times. The gene calls are TRBV11-2 and TRBJ2-5; TRBD2 matches 8 bases. In germline, CDR1 is SGHAT, CDR2 FQNNGV. The CDR3 consists of 15 residues. V shed 4 bases and J 3 bases; nucleotides not matched to a gene: 7. In DNA form, the CDR3 reads TGTGCCAGCAGCTCCCCCGGGACTAGTAAAGAGACCCAGTACTTC. Its protein product is CASSSPGTSKETQYF.

This clonotype was observed many times. V and J are TRBV28 and TRBJ1-2; the D gene is possibly TRBD1 (5 bases). The germline gives CDR1 MDHEN, CDR2 SYDVKM. Trimming stripped 3 bases from V and 7 bases from J, with 12 bases between. The CDR3 runs 13 residues. Written as DNA, the CDR3 is TGTGCCAGCAGTTTCGGGGACCAGGGTGGCTACACCTTC. It codes for CASSFGDQGGYTF.

This clonotype was recorded many times. This chain joins TRBV18 and TRBJ2-5; weak D call: TRBD1 (6 bases). The CDR3 sequence is 13 residues long. From germline, CDR1 is KGHSH and CDR2 LQKENI. Trimming took off 6 bases at V and 4 bases at J, with 12 bases between the two ends. The chain's CDR3 is CASSLQGPETQYF. The CDR3 DNA sequence: TGTGCCAGCTCGCTACAGGGACCAGAGACCCAGTACTTC. The full variable domain, its missing parts supplied by reference TRBV18 and TRBJ2-5, is NAGVMQNPRHLVRRRGQEARLRCSPMKGHSHVYWYRQLPEEGLKFMVYLQKENIIDESGMPKERFSAEFPKEGPSILRIQQVVRGDSAAYFCASSLQGPETQYFGPGTRLLVL.

This sequence joins TRBV7-9 and TRBJ1-1; no reliable D call. V shed 1 base and J shed 11 bases, with 17 bases lying between them. In germline, CDR1 is SEHNR, CDR2 FQNEAQ (reference sequence). The length of the CDR3 is 14 residues. CDR3 protein: CASSLDMGSGGAFF. CDR3 DNA sequence: TGTGCCAGCAGCTTAGATATGGGAAGCGGCGGGGCTTTCTTT.

This clonotype has more than one count but fewer than ten. J is TRBJ1-2 and V is TRBV5-1; possible D gene TRBD1, 6 bases. Germline V gene sequence: CDR1 SGHRS, CDR2 YFSETQ. Trimming took 0 bases from V and 3 from J, leaving 15 bases between them. There are 16 residues in the CDR3. The DNA for the CDR3 is TGCGCCAGCAGCTTGGCCGGGCAGGGGAGGTACTATGGCTACACCTTC. The encoded protein is CASSLAGQGRYYGYTF. The variable domain in full, with the rest retrieved from reference TRBV5-1 and TRBJ1-2, is KAGVTQTPRYLIKTRGQQVTLSCSPISGHRSVSWYQQTPGQGLQFLFEYFSETQRNKGNFPGRFSGRQFSNSRSEMNVSTLELGDSALYLCASSLAGQGRYYGYTFGSGTRLTVV.

V gene TRBV4-1 combines with J gene TRBJ1-1, with D tentatively TRBD1 (5 bases). The CDR3 is 13 residues long. The germline CDR1 and CDR2 sequences are MGHRA and YSYEKL. V was trimmed by 2 bases and J by 11 bases, leaving 15 bases between them. DNA for the CDR3: TGCGCCAGCAGCCAAACCCCGACAGTCGGGGCTTTCTTT. This sequence encodes CASSQTPTVGAFF.

The rearrangement uses TRBV7-2 and TRBJ2-1; D not certain. The CDR3 extends over 15 amino acids. The V gene's germline CDR1 is SGHTA and CDR2 FQGNSA. Trimming stripped 1 base from V and 2 bases from J, with 9 bases between. The CDR3 DNA follows: TGTGCCAGCAGCTTAGGATACGATCCCTACAATGAGCAGTTCTTC. Translated, it gives CASSLGYDPYNEQFF.

This clonotype was detected only a few times. CDR3 nucleotides: TGCGCCAGCAGCTTGGCCCTTCGGACAGGGGGTGGCCACGAGCAGTACTTC. This translates into CASSLALRTGGGHEQYF. The chain employs TRBV5-1 and TRBJ2-7, with 10 bases matching TRBD1. V was pared by 0 bases and J by 5 bases, with 11 bases of the junction left unmatched. CDR3 size: 17 residues. Germline V lookup: CDR1 SGHRS, CDR2 YFSETQ.

The V and J genes are TRBV6-2 or TRBV6-3 and TRBJ2-6, with 9 bases identical to TRBD1. The CDR3 runs to 15 residues. The germline V gene encodes CDR1 MNHEY and CDR2 SVGEGT. CDR3 loop: CANRGPPPGANVLTF. The CDR3, as DNA: TGTGCTAACAGGGGGCCACCCCCTGGGGCCAACGTCCTGACTTTC.

The V call is TRBV5-8, the J call TRBJ2-1; D uncertain. Germline CDR1 and CDR2: SGHTS and YDEGEE. CDR3 size: 16 residues. V gave up 4 bases and J gave up 7 bases, with 21 bases separating them. The CDR3 nucleotides are TGTGCCAGCAGCCCCTTGGAGAGTCCACAATCTAATGAGCAGTTCTTC. Residues: CASSPLESPQSNEQFF.

The V gene is TRBV15, the J gene TRBJ1-2; tentatively, D is TRBD1 (6 bases). In germline, CDR1 is LNHNV, CDR2 YYDKDF (reference sequence). This CDR3 is 13 amino acids long. The ends were cut back, 8 bases at V and 8 bases at J, with 18 bases in the middle. CDR3 nucleotides: TGTGCCACCTCTGAACAGGGCGTGAGGGGCTACACCTTC. It translates to CATSEQGVRGYTF.

V and J are TRBV5-1 and TRBJ2-2; D not certain. Trimming cost V 0 bases and J 2 bases, with 8 bases left between them. Germline CDR1 and CDR2: SGHRS and YFSETQ. The CDR3 is made up of 15 amino acids. Written as DNA, the CDR3 is TGCGCCAGCAGCTTGGGCGCGATTAACACCGGGGAGCTGTTTTTT. Encoded protein: CASSLGAINTGELFF.